The 14 T cell receptor beta chains below all came from one sample that was sequenced in a study of human T cells and chemical hapten exposure. TCRdb re-called the 5' RACE reads with MiXCR, one entry per CDR3 protein. This sample yields 70,000 to 85,000 distinct CDR3 sequences, of which more than 15% are seen a single time; over 6.5% belongs to the top ten. Blood, whole and unfractionated, served as the source for total RNA extraction. The receptors stem from a female donor in good health.

There are a few counts of this clonotype. The CDR3 nucleotides are TGTGCCAGCAGTTACCTGACAGGGACTAATGAAAAACTGTTTTTT. Encoded protein: CASSYLTGTNEKLFF. The J gene is TRBJ1-4, the V gene TRBV6-5; 7 bases are a match to TRBD1. This CDR3 region has 15 residues. V lost 2 bases to trimming and J lost 2 bases; unmatched junction nucleotides: 2. From germline, CDR1 is MNHEY and CDR2 SVGAGI.

V and J are TRBV5-6 and TRBJ2-1; D not certain. V was pared by 4 bases and J by 7 bases, with 6 bases between. Germline loops: CDR1 SGHDT, CDR2 YYEEEE. The CDR3 consists of 11 residues. The DNA of the CDR3 is TGTGCCAGCAGCCTTCATAATGAGCAGTTCTTC. Its protein is CASSLHNEQFF. The whole variable domain, remainder taken from reference TRBV5-6 and TRBJ2-1, is DAGVTQSPTHLIKTRGQQVTLRCSPKSGHDTVSWYQQALGQGPQFIFQYYEEEERQRGNFPDRFSGHQFPNYSSELNVNALLLGDSALYLCASSLHNEQFFGPGTRLTVL.

The rearrangement uses TRBV5-4 and TRBJ2-5; D is undetermined. This CDR3 region has 15 residues. The V gene lost 2 bases and the J gene lost 5 bases, with 16 bases spanning the gap. Germline V gene data show CDR1 as SGHNT and CDR2 as YYREEE (reference sequence). In nucleotides, the CDR3 is TGTGCCAGCAGCTTTTGGGAAGGGAAGGACGAGACCCAGTACTTC. It yields the protein CASSFWEGKDETQYF.

The sample holds a few counts of this clonotype. The chain links TRBV20-1 to TRBJ2-1; unclear D gene. Trimming removed 0 bases from V and 10 bases from J, with 10 bases in between. The CDR3 length is 12 residues. Germline-derived CDR1 and CDR2 are DFQATT and SNEGSKA (reference sequence). The CDR3: CSARDTGREQFF. The CDR3 DNA reads as TGCAGTGCTAGAGATACCGGCCGAGAGCAGTTCTTC.

V and J are TRBV7-2 and TRBJ1-1, with TRBD1 matching over 7 bases. The J segment lost 2 bases and the V segment lost 7 bases, leaving 4 bases of the junction unmatched. The CDR3 extends over 13 amino acids. Germline CDR1 reads SGHTA; CDR2 reads FQGNSA. The DNA for the CDR3 is TGTGCCAGCAACTGGGACAGTAACACTGAAGCTTTCTTT. This translates into CASNWDSNTEAFF.

The V gene is TRBV6-2 or TRBV6-3, the J gene TRBJ1-1; no clear D gene. Germline V CDR1 and CDR2: MNHEY, SVGEGT. V was pared by 2 bases and J by 7 bases, with 20 bases between. This CDR3 has 16 amino acids. The DNA for the CDR3 is TGTGCCAGCAGTTACGCGACGTTTACGCGGTACGGTGAAGCTTTCTTT. Translating it yields CASSYATFTRYGEAFF.

The chain recombines TRBV5-1 with TRBJ1-1; 8 nucleotides line up with TRBD1. The germline CDR1 and CDR2 sequences are SGHRS and YFSETQ. The trim removed 4 bases at V and 0 bases at J, leaving 5 bases unmatched. The CDR3 has 15 amino acids. CDR3 sequence reads: CASSPGTGMNTEAFF. The CDR3 DNA sequence: TGCGCCAGCAGCCCGGGGACAGGCATGAACACTGAAGCTTTCTTT.

This clonotype occurred a few times. CDR3 DNA: TGTGCCAGCAGCCTGACTAGCGGGAGGGGTGGCTACAATGAGCAGTTCTTC. Its translation is CASSLTSGRGGYNEQFF. This chain links TRBV5-5 with TRBJ2-1; 14 bases match TRBD2. The CDR3 has 17 amino acids. CDR1 SGHKS and CDR2 YYEKEE come from the germline V gene (reference sequence). Trimming took 4 bases from V and 3 from J; bases not matched to a gene: 6.

The count of this clonotype is one. At one boundary the junction diverges from the germline segment, which might be a read error. This chain joins TRBV4-3 and TRBJ2-5; D remains unclear. CDR1 LGHNA and CDR2 YSLEER come from the germline V gene. The CDR3 is made up of 15 amino acids. This CDR3 reads CDSSQSSDFTETQYF. The CDR3 coding sequence is TGCGACAGCAGCCAAAGTTCGGATTTCACAGAGACCCAGTACTTC.

In its sample, this clonotype was seen many times. The chain carries TRBV6-5 and TRBJ1-1; TRBD1 matches at 8 bases. The CDR3 has 13 residues. V lost 6 bases and J lost 3; bases outside the gene matches: 3. Germline V gene sequence: CDR1 MNHEY, CDR2 SVGAGI. The CDR3 nucleotides read TGTGCCAGCAGCAGGGGGCTGGACACTGAAGCTTTCTTT. Translated: CASSRGLDTEAFF.

The gene calls are TRBV5-4 and TRBJ1-2; D remains ambiguous. The CDR3 totals 12 residues. V lost 3 bases and J 4 bases, leaving 7 bases between the germline ends. Germline values: CDR1 SGHNT, CDR2 YYREEE (reference sequence). The CDR3 spells CASSSDIYGYTF. CDR3 DNA: TGTGCCAGCAGCTCTGACATCTATGGCTACACCTTC.

This clonotype was observed a handful of times. The chain has TRBV2 and TRBJ1-5; tentatively, D is TRBD1 (5 bases). The CDR3 spans 16 residues. CDR1 SNHLY and CDR2 FYNNEI come from the germline V gene. V lost 5 bases and J lost 3, with 17 bases in between. The CDR3: CASSSTIDSFNQPQHF. Here the CDR3 DNA reads TGTGCCAGCAGTTCCACGATTGACAGCTTCAATCAGCCCCAGCATTTT. Looking up the rest from reference TRBV2 and TRBJ1-5 gives the full variable domain: EPEVTQTPSHQVTQMGQEVILRCVPISNHLYFYWYRQILGQKVEFLVSFYNNEISEKSEIFDDQFSVERPDGSNFTLKIRSTKLEDSAMYFCASSSTIDSFNQPQHFGDGTRLSIL.

This chain links TRBV30 with TRBJ1-1; D possibly corresponds to TRBD1 (6 bases). Per the germline V gene, CDR1 is GTSNPN and CDR2 is SVGIG (reference sequence). V was pared by 8 bases and J by 3 bases, with 10 bases between. This CDR3 contains 11 residues. The CDR3 here is CAVGQYTEAFF. The CDR3 DNA reads TGTGCCGTAGGACAGTACACTGAAGCTTTCTTT.

This clonotype has just a few counts. V usage is TRBV6-1 and J usage is TRBJ2-1, with D possibly being TRBD1 (6 bases). Germline lookup yields CDR1 MNHNS and CDR2 SASEGT. The CDR3 sequence is 15 residues long. V was cut by 3 bases and J by 2 bases, with 11 bases left in between. The CDR3 protein is CASSDRTVTYNEQFF. DNA of the CDR3: TGTGCCAGCAGTGACCGGACAGTTACCTACAATGAGCAGTTCTTC.